This T cell receptor beta chain was profiled in a study of STAT5B mutations in CD4+ large granular lymphocyte leukemia. CDR3 size: 13 residues. Germline V gene lookup returns CDR1 MNHNS and CDR2 SASEGT. V gave up 5 bases and J gave up 4 bases, with 12 bases separating them. Sequencing was at survey level. Libraries were prepared by immunoSEQ multiplex PCR; TCRdb keeps only in-frame clonotypes and omits some of them. The sample lists roughly 1,500 clones, about 82% seen once, with 77% in the top ten. Study conclusions and caveats: Patient CD4-sorted repertoires stayed more clonal than healthy ones after leukemic-clone removal. The clonality comparison with controls used just five to seven CD4-sorted patient samples.

Details on this clone: Its matching antigen is unknown.

V gene TRBV6-1 combines with J gene TRBJ2-7; TRBD1 might be the D (6 bases). The origin of this receptor is a man between 65 and 79 years old with CD4+ T-cell large granular lymphocyte leukemia. Source material: PBMCs. CDR3 in amino acids: CASSNTGRYEQYF. For the CDR3, the DNA is TGTGCCAGCAGTAACACAGGGAGATACGAGCAGTACTTC.